Listed here are 5 T cell receptor beta chains from one sample, sequenced in a study of blood T cells in healthy people across ages (dated by TCRdb to between 2015 and 2016). Preparation of the library involved 5' RACE. Instrument used: Illumina HiSeq 2500. A second PCR of about 7 to 12 cycles was run with a J-beta primer mix and a sample-barcoded 5' primer. TCRdb trimmed the raw reads at Q25, called clones with MiXCR and kept productive beta chains. Rows are unified per CDR3 protein, each entry keeping the most common DNA and genes. Counted in this sample were 950,000 to 1,200,000 distinct CDR3 sequences; 30% to 40% of them appeared once. Around 12% of the sample is held by the ten biggest clonotypes. Sequencing was carried out using blood. The receptors here all came from a man between 18 and 29 years old in good health.

This clonotype has only a few counts. The rearrangement uses TRBV7-2 and TRBJ1-2; TRBD1 matches 7 bases. Germline V gene lookup returns CDR1 SGHTA and CDR2 FQGNSA. V gave up 5 bases and J gave up 1 base; unmatched junction bases: 7. The CDR3 runs to 15 residues. The CDR3 is CASSHGTANNYGYTF. The CDR3 DNA reads TGTGCCAGCAGCCACGGGACAGCCAATAACTATGGCTACACCTTC.

This clonotype was observed a handful of times. V and J are TRBV7-9 and TRBJ1-4, with 7 bases fitting TRBD1. CDR1 and CDR2 from the germline V gene are SEHNR and FQNEAQ (reference sequence). With 7 bases clipped from V and 0 bases from J, the junction kept 5 bases outside the gene matches. The CDR3 has 15 residues. The CDR3: CASTRDRSTNEKLFF. CDR3 DNA sequence: TGTGCCAGCACCCGGGACAGATCAACTAATGAAAAACTGTTTTTT.

The chain joins TRBV6-1 to TRBJ2-3; D unclear. V was shortened by 6 bases and J by 4 bases, with 14 bases between the two germline ends. The CDR3 loop spans 14 amino acids. Germline V gene sequence: CDR1 MNHNS, CDR2 SASEGT. CDR3 loop: CASSSVGRADTQYF. Here the CDR3 DNA reads TGTGCCAGCAGCAGTGTCGGTCGGGCAGATACGCAGTATTTT.

The CDR3 nucleotides are TGTGCCAGCAGCTCAATCGGGGGGGCAGGGAATGAGCAGTTCTTC. Protein product: CASSSIGGAGNEQFF. The J gene is TRBJ2-1, the V gene TRBV5-6; TRBD2 matches 8 bases. This CDR3 has 15 residues. Losses at the gene ends were 3 bases for V and 7 bases for J; bases not matched to a gene: 9. In germline, CDR1 is SGHDT, CDR2 YYEEEE.

This chain links TRBV20-1 with TRBJ1-1, with a tentative D call TRBD1 (6 bases). Deletions cut 3 bases from V and 6 bases from J, with 14 bases between. This CDR3 spans 13 amino acids. Per germline, CDR1 DFQATT and CDR2 SNEGSKA (reference sequence). The CDR3 loop reads CSAREGVRSEAFF. CDR3 sequence (DNA): TGCAGTGCTAGGGAGGGGGTTCGGTCTGAAGCTTTCTTT.